A single sample gave rise to the 25 T cell receptor beta chains below, sequenced in a study of T cell repertoires in cytomegalovirus infection. TCRdb called the reads again in MiXCR, with one record for every CDR3 protein. The sample holds approximately 500,000 distinct CDR3 sequences, more than 15% seen once. The source material was CD8+ T cells from PBMCs. The source of these receptors is a human donor in good health (CMV status not recorded). Some clones in this sample may be carry-over from other donors' samples.

CDR3: CASSVSTLRGPQHF. In nucleotides, the CDR3 is TGTGCCAGCAGCGTGTCCACCCTCCGGGGGCCCCAGCATTTT. V is TRBV9 and J is TRBJ1-5; D call uncertain. CDR1 is SGDLS, CDR2 YYNGEE, per germline. V was clipped by 2 bases and J by 9 bases, with 15 bases between them. This CDR3 has 14 amino acids.

This clonotype has more than one count but fewer than ten. This chain uses TRBV7-9 with TRBJ2-1, with 8 bases lining up with TRBD2. CDR3 size: 16 residues. J gave up 9 bases and V 7 bases, and 17 bases lay outside the gene matches. Germline V lookup: CDR1 SEHNR, CDR2 FQNEAQ (reference sequence). In nucleotides, the CDR3 is TGTGCCAGCACTTGGAGAGACGGGACTAGGGTCTCTGAGCAGTTCTTC. Residues: CASTWRDGTRVSEQFF.

This clonotype came up many times. V and J are TRBV6-5 and TRBJ2-7, with TRBD1 matching 7 bases. The V gene's germline CDR1 is MNHEY and CDR2 SVGAGI. The J segment lost 6 bases and the V segment lost 0 bases, leaving 8 bases of the junction unmatched. This CDR3 contains 15 residues. The CDR3 spells CASSYSGRGRGEQYF. DNA of the CDR3: TGTGCCAGCAGTTACTCGGGAAGGGGGCGAGGCGAGCAGTACTTC.

This clonotype was counted at least ten times. This chain joins TRBV7-6 and TRBJ2-5; D not resolved. Germline loops: CDR1 SGHVS, CDR2 FNYEAQ. The length of the CDR3 is 15 residues. V was trimmed by 3 bases and J by 1 base, leaving 12 bases between them. The CDR3 coding sequence is TGTGCCAGCAGCTTCCTCGACCGTCGCCAAGAGACCCAGTACTTC. This sequence encodes CASSFLDRRQETQYF. The full variable domain, with the rest looked up from reference TRBV7-6 and TRBJ2-5, is GAGVSQSPRYKVTKRGQDVALRCDPISGHVSLYWYRQALGQGPEFLTYFNYEAQQDKSGLPNDRFSAERPEGSISTLTIQRTEQRDSAMYRCASSFLDRRQETQYFGPGTRLLVL.

The V call is TRBV5-6, the J call TRBJ2-2, with D unclear. V lost 6 bases to trimming and J lost 1 base, with 7 bases between them. There are 13 residues in the CDR3. Germline V gives CDR1 SGHDT, CDR2 YYEEEE. The CDR3 sequence: CASILMNTGELFF. In DNA form, the CDR3 reads TGTGCCAGCATCCTAATGAACACCGGGGAGCTGTTTTTT.

The table lists this clonotype with many counts. This rearrangement joins TRBV2 to TRBJ2-7, with D perhaps matching TRBD1 (5 bases). Deletions cut 3 bases from V and 1 base from J, with 19 bases between. Germline V gene data show CDR1 as SNHLY and CDR2 as FYNNEI. The CDR3 loop spans 17 amino acids. The CDR3 region is CASSDSEVTAISYEQYF. CDR3 nucleotide sequence: TGTGCCAGCAGTGACTCTGAGGTGACAGCTATTTCCTACGAGCAGTACTTC.

At least ten counts were recorded for this clonotype. The genes are TRBV7-9 and TRBJ1-5, with D hard to call. Trimming left V 4 bases short and J 9 bases short, with 7 bases between. The V gene's germline CDR1 is SEHNR and CDR2 FQNEAQ (reference sequence). The length of the CDR3 is 11 residues. CDR3 sequence reads: CASSSTGPQHF. CDR3 DNA sequence: TGTGCCAGCAGCTCAACTGGGCCCCAGCATTTT.

This clonotype was counted many times. The V gene is TRBV7-3, the J gene TRBJ2-7; 8 bases agree with TRBD1. J lost 2 bases, V lost 0 bases, and 3 bases had no gene match. Germline V gives CDR1 SGHTA, CDR2 FQGTGA. This CDR3 contains 15 residues. This chain's CDR3 is CASSLTGRGPYEQYF. The CDR3, as DNA: TGTGCCAGCAGCTTAACGGGCAGGGGGCCCTACGAGCAGTACTTC.

The J gene is TRBJ2-3, the V gene TRBV24-1; D tentatively reads TRBD1 or TRBD2 (6 bases each). Trimming took 4 bases from V and 2 from J, leaving 27 bases between them. The CDR3 loop spans 20 amino acids. Per the germline V gene, CDR1 is KGHDR and CDR2 is SFDVKD. The CDR3, as DNA: TGTGCCACCAGTGACCCTTCGGAGGGGGAAACACACACACACACAGATACGCAGTATTTT. This sequence encodes CATSDPSEGETHTHTDTQYF.

This clonotype was seen a few times. The CDR3 nucleotides read TGTGCCAGCAGCCAGGAACAGGGACTGAACACTGAAGCTTTCTTT. This gives the protein CASSQEQGLNTEAFF. The gene calls are TRBV14 and TRBJ1-1, with D tentatively TRBD1 (6 bases). The V and J ends lost 3 bases and 0 bases respectively, with 11 bases between them. The germline V gene encodes CDR1 SGHDN and CDR2 FVKESK. The CDR3 is made up of 15 amino acids.

The chain is built from TRBV5-5 and TRBJ2-7, with 7 bases fitting TRBD2. Per germline, CDR1 SGHKS and CDR2 YYEKEE (reference sequence). The CDR3 is 15 amino acids. After removal of 2 bases from V and 2 bases from J, the junction contained 7 bases not matched to a gene. CDR3 loop: CASSLSGTATYEQYF. In DNA form, the CDR3 reads TGTGCCAGCAGCTTAAGCGGGACGGCGACCTACGAGCAGTACTTC.

The rearrangement joins TRBV2 to TRBJ1-2; D is possibly TRBD1 (5 bases). The germline V gene has CDR1 SNHLY and CDR2 FYNNEI. Trimming stripped 8 bases from V and 7 bases from J, with 17 bases between. This CDR3 region has 13 residues. Written as DNA, the CDR3 is TGTGCCAGCCCTCCTGTGGGGCGCGGTGGCTACACCTTC. It specifies CASPPVGRGGYTF.

The chain has TRBV2 and TRBJ2-1, with 7 bases matching TRBD2. Trimming at V came to 10 bases and at J to 7 bases, leaving 10 bases not matched to a gene. CDR3 length: 13 amino acids. Germline V gene sequence: CDR1 SNHLY, CDR2 FYNNEI. The CDR3 region has the DNA TGTGCCACCCCACCGGGGGGTAGGAATGAGCAGTTCTTC. Amino acids: CATPPGGRNEQFF.

This clonotype was picked up many times. The chain couples TRBV12-3 or TRBV12-4 to TRBJ2-7; no firm D call. The CDR3 is made up of 12 amino acids. V was cut by 7 bases and J by 0 bases, with 7 bases left in between. In DNA form, the CDR3 reads TGTGCCAGCAATGATGGCTCCTACGAGCAGTACTTC. Protein: CASNDGSYEQYF.

This clonotype was seen more than once but under ten times. The chain is built from TRBV27 and TRBJ1-5; unclear D gene. The CDR3 is 16 residues long. Germline V CDR1 and CDR2: MNHEY, SMNVEV (reference sequence). Trimming took off 5 bases at V and 5 bases at J, with 19 bases between the two ends. This CDR3 reads CASSPSYGDLDQPQHF. The CDR3 DNA is TGTGCCAGCAGTCCAAGCTATGGGGATCTCGATCAGCCCCAGCATTTT.

The genes are TRBV5-5 and TRBJ2-1; tentatively, D is TRBD1 (6 bases). The CDR3 consists of 16 residues. V gave up 0 bases and J gave up 8 bases, with 18 bases separating them. Germline lookup yields CDR1 SGHKS and CDR2 YYEKEE (reference sequence). CDR3 sequence reads: CASSLVGTRSTDEQFF. DNA for the CDR3: TGTGCCAGCAGCTTGGTCGGGACACGGAGTACAGATGAGCAGTTCTTC.

This clonotype has a count of ten or more. The chain is built from TRBV11-2 and TRBJ2-3; 7 bases are a match to TRBD1. The CDR3 consists of 14 residues. Germline assignment: CDR1 SGHAT and CDR2 FQNNGV. J lost 6 bases, V lost 4 bases, and 7 bases had no gene match. CDR3 sequence (DNA): TGTGCCAGCAGCTCCGCAACAGGGGAGGATACGCAGTATTTT. Amino acid sequence: CASSSATGEDTQYF.

This clonotype showed up many times. The chain couples TRBV11-2 to TRBJ2-5; D gene ambiguous. From germline, CDR1 is SGHAT and CDR2 FQNNGV. Trimming shortened V by 3 bases and J by 1 base, and 12 bases separated the two germline ends. This CDR3 contains 15 residues. CDR3 protein: CASSFIRTVQETQYF. CDR3 nucleotide sequence: TGTGCCAGCAGCTTTATTCGGACGGTCCAAGAGACCCAGTACTTC.

This clonotype was counted only a few times. The J gene is TRBJ1-1, the V gene TRBV5-1; TRBD1 matches 10 bases. Looked up from germline, CDR1 is SGHRS and CDR2 is YFSETQ. CDR3 length equals 14 residues. V gave up 0 bases and J gave up 8 bases; unmatched junction bases: 4. The CDR3 region is CASSLAPGQGEAFF. The CDR3 nucleotides read TGCGCCAGCAGCTTGGCCCCGGGACAGGGGGAAGCTTTCTTT.

Many counts were recorded for this clonotype. V gene TRBV27 combines with J gene TRBJ2-3; D ambiguous. This CDR3 comprises 13 residues. Germline CDR1 MNHEY, CDR2 SMNVEV (reference sequence). The germline V and J ends were trimmed by 6 bases and 2 bases, with 9 bases remaining between them. Here the CDR3 DNA reads TGTGCCAGCAGCTACGGGCCCACAGATACGCAGTATTTT. Its protein product is CASSYGPTDTQYF.

The chain has TRBV27 and TRBJ1-5, with no clear D. In germline, CDR1 is MNHEY, CDR2 SMNVEV (reference sequence). CDR3 length equals 13 residues. V shed 0 bases and J shed 5 bases, with 5 bases lying between them. The CDR3, as DNA: TGTGCCAGCAGTTTATCAGGTTATCAGCCCCAGCATTTT. Translated, it gives CASSLSGYQPQHF.

The chain employs TRBV10-3 and TRBJ2-6; D tentatively fits TRBD1 or TRBD2 (6 bases each). Trimming took off 8 bases at V and 4 bases at J, with 9 bases between the two ends. The germline V gene encodes CDR1 ENHRY and CDR2 SYGVKD. CDR3 length: 13 residues. The CDR3 protein is CAIPGAGANVLTF. CDR3 sequence (DNA): TGTGCCATCCCGGGGGCCGGGGCCAACGTCCTGACTTTC.

This clonotype was picked up many times. This chain links TRBV12-3 or TRBV12-4 with TRBJ1-3; 8 bases fit TRBD1. The trim removed 6 bases at V and 0 bases at J, leaving 7 bases unmatched. The CDR3 has 16 amino acids. CDR3 in DNA: TGTGCCAGCAGAGCGACAGGGGACTCCTCTGGAAACACCATATATTTT. Its translation is CASRATGDSSGNTIYF.

This clonotype has a count of ten or more. The chain links TRBV7-6 to TRBJ1-1, with D possibly being TRBD1 (6 bases). V was trimmed by 1 base and J by 1 base, leaving 16 bases between them. CDR1 SGHVS and CDR2 FNYEAQ come from the germline V gene. The CDR3 extends over 17 amino acids. CDR3 amino acids: CASSLVGLQGRNTEAFF. The CDR3 coding sequence is TGTGCCAGCAGCTTAGTGGGCTTACAGGGTAGGAACACTGAAGCTTTCTTT.

CDR3 nucleotide sequence: TGTGCCAGCAGTTTCGGGGGGACAGGGGAGGGGAATACGCAGTATTTT. Translated: CASSFGGTGEGNTQYF. The V and J genes are TRBV12-3 or TRBV12-4 and TRBJ2-3; 10 nucleotides align to TRBD1. The J segment lost 7 bases and the V segment lost 3 bases, leaving 10 bases of the junction unmatched. The CDR3 length is 16 residues.